This TCR beta chain was obtained from a study of patients and donors after allogeneic stem cell transplantation. The CDR3 spans 15 residues. Per the germline V gene, CDR1 is SGHRS and CDR2 is YFSETQ. The germline V and J ends were trimmed by 2 bases and 1 base, with 12 bases remaining between them. TCRdb itself ran the RT-PCR reads through MiXCR, one entry per CDR3 protein. The repertoire holds roughly 200,000 distinct CDR3 sequences, with around two fifths as singletons. This clonotype was counted a few times. The sequenced sample consisted of blood, either unsorted or a sorted T cell fraction (not recorded which). V usage is TRBV5-1 and J usage is TRBJ1-1; D is uncertain. The clonotype was recovered from a human donor who was either an allogeneic HSCT recipient or a stem cell or donor lymphocyte infusion donor (not recorded which). It is not recorded whose cells these are; they may come from a transplant donor. The CDR3 bases are TGCGCCAGCAGCTTCGAAGCGGGAGGGAACACTGAAGCTTTCTTT. As protein: CASSFEAGGNTEAFF.